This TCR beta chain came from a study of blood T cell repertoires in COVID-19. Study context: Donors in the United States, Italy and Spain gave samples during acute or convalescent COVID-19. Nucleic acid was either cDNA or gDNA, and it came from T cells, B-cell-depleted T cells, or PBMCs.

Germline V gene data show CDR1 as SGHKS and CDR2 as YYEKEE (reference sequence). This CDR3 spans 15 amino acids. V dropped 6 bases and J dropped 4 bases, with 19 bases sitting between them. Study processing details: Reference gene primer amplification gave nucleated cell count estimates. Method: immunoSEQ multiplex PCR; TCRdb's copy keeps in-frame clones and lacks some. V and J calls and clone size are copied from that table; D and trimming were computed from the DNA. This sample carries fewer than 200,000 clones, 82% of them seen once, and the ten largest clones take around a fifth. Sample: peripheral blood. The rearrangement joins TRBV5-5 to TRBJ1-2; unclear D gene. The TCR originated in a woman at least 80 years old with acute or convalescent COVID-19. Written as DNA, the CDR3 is TGTGCCAGCACCCTGACCAGGCTACTTTCCTATGGCTACACCTTC. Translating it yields CASTLTRLLSYGYTF.